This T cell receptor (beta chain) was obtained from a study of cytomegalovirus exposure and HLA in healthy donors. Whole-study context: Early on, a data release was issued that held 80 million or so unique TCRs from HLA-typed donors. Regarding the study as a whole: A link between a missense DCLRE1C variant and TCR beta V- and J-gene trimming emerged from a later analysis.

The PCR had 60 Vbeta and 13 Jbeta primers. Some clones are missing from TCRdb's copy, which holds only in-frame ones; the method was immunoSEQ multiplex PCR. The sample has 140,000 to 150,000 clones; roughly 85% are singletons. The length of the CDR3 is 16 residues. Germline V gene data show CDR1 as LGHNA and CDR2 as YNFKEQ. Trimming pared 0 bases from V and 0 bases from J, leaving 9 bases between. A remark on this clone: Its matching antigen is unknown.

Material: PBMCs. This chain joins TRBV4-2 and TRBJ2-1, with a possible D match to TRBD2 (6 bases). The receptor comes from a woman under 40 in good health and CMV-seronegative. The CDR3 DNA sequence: TGTGCCAGCAGCCAAGAGCGGGGAAGCTCCTACAATGAGCAGTTCTTC. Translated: CASSQERGSSYNEQFF.